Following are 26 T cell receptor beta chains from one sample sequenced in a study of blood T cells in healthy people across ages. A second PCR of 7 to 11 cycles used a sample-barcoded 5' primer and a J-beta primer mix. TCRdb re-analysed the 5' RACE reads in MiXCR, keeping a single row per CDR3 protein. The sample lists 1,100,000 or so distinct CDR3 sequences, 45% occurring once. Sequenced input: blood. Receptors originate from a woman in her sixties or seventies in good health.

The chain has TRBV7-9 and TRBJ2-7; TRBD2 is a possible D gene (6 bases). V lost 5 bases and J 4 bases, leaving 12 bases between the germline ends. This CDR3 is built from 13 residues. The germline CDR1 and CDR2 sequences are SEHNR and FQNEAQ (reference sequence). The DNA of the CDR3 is TGTGCCAGCAGCCGCGCCGGGGGATACGAGCAGTACTTC. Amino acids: CASSRAGGYEQYF.

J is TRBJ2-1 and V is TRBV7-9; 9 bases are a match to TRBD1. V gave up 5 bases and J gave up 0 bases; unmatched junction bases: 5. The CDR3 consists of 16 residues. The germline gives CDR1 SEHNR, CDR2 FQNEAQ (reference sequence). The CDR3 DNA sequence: TGTGCCAGCAGCGGGACAGGGCCTTCCTCCTACAATGAGCAGTTCTTC. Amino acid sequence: CASSGTGPSSYNEQFF.

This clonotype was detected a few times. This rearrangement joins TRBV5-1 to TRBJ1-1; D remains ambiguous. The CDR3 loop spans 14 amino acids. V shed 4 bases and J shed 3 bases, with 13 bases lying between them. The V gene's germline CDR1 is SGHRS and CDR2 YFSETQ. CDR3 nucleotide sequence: TGCGCCAGCAGCCTTGGAGGTGGGGACACTGAAGCTTTCTTT. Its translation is CASSLGGGDTEAFF.

The CDR3 DNA reads as TGTGCCAGCGGGCCGATAGCCTACGAGCAGTACTTC. Protein sequence: CASGPIAYEQYF. The chain uses TRBV27 and TRBJ2-7, with unresolved D. CDR3 size: 12 residues. Germline CDR1 is MNHEY and CDR2 is SMNVEV (reference sequence). The ends were cut back, 8 bases at V and 2 bases at J, with 10 bases in the middle.

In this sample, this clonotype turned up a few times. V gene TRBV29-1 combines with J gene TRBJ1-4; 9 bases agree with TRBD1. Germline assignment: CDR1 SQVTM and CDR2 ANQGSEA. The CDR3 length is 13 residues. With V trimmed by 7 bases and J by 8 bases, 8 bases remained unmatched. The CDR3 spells CSATGGGGEKLFF. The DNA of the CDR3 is TGCAGCGCGACAGGGGGTGGGGGCGAAAAACTGTTTTTT.

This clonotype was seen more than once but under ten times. The CDR3 sequence: CATSRATGGNGYTF. The CDR3 DNA reads TGTGCCACCAGCAGAGCTACAGGGGGAAATGGCTACACCTTC. This chain uses TRBV15 with TRBJ1-2, with TRBD1 matching 8 bases. The CDR3 has 14 residues. J gave up 6 bases and V 1 base, and 4 bases lay outside the gene matches. Germline-derived CDR1 and CDR2 are LNHNV and YYDKDF (reference sequence).

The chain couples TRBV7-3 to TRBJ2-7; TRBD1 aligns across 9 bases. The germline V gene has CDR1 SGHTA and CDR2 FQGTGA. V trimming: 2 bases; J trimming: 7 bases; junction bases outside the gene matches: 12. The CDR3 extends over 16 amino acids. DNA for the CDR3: TGTGCCAGCAGCTTAGGGACAGGGACGTTTTACAATGAGCAGTACTTC. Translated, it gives CASSLGTGTFYNEQYF.

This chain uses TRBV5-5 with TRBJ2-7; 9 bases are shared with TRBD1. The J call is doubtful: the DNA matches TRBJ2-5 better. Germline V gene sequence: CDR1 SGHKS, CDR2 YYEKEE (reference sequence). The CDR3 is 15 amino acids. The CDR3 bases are TGTGCCAGCAGCTACTCGGGACAGGGTCTGGAGACCCAGTACTTC. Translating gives CASSYSGQGLETQYF.

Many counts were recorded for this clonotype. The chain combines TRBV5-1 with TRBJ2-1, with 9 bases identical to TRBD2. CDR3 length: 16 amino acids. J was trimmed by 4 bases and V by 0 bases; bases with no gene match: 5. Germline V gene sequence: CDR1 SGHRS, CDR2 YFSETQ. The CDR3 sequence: CASSLEALAGYNEQFF. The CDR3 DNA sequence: TGCGCCAGCAGCTTGGAGGCTCTAGCGGGGTACAATGAGCAGTTCTTC. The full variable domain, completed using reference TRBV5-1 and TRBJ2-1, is KAGVTQTPRYLIKTRGQQVTLSCSPISGHRSVSWYQQTPGQGLQFLFEYFSETQRNKGNFPGRFSGRQFSNSRSEMNVSTLELGDSALYLCASSLEALAGYNEQFFGPGTRLTVL.

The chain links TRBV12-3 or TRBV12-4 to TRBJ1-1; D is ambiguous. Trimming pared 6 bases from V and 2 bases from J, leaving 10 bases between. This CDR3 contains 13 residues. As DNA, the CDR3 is TGTGCCAGCAGGGGAGAGACTAACACTGAAGCTTTCTTT. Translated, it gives CASRGETNTEAFF.

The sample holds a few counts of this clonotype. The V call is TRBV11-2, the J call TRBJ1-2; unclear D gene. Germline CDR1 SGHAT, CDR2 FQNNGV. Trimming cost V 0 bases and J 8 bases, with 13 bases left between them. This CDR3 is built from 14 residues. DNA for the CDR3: TGTGCCAGCAGCTTAGATACGGGTTCGGGAGGCTACACCTTC. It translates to CASSLDTGSGGYTF.

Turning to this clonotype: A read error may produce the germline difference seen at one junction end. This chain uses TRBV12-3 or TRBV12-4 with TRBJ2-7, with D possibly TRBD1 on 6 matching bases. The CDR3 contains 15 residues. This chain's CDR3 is CASSLAGTPSYGQYF. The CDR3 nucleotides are TGTGCCAGCAGTCTCGCCGGGACACCTTCCTACGGGCAGTACTTC.

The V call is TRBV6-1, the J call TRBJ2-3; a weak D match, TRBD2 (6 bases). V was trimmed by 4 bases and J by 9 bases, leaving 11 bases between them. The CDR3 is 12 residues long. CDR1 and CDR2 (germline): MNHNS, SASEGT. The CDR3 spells CASSVDRGTQYF. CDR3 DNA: TGTGCCAGCAGTGTCGATCGGGGGACGCAGTATTTT.

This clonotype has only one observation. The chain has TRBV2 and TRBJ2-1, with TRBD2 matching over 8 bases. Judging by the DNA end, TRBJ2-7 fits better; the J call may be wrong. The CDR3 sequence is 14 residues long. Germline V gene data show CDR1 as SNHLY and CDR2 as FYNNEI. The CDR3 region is CASSDSGVYNEQYF. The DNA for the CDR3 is TGTGCCAGCAGTGATAGCGGGGTCTACAATGAGCAGTACTTC.

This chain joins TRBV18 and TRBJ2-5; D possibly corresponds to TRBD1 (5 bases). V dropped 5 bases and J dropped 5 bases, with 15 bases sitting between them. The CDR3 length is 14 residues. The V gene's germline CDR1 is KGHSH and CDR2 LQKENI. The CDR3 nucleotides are TGTGCCAGCTCATTGGGCAGGGCTTTGGAGACCCAGTACTTC. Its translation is CASSLGRALETQYF.

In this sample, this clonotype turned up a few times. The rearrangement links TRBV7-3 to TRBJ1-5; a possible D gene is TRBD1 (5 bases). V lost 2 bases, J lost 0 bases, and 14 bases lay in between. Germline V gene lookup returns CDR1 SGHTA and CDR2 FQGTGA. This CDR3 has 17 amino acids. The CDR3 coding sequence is TGTGCCAGCAGCTTATTTTCTGGGACTAATAGCAATCAGCCCCAGCATTTT. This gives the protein CASSLFSGTNSNQPQHF.

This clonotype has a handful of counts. CDR3 nucleotide sequence: TGTGCCAGCAGCGTTTCGGGGGTAGAGGGCTACGAGCAGTACTTC. Translated: CASSVSGVEGYEQYF. The rearrangement joins TRBV9 to TRBJ2-7; possible D gene TRBD2, 6 bases. Trimming shortened V by 2 bases and J by 3 bases, and 15 bases separated the two germline ends. The CDR3 loop spans 15 amino acids. Germline CDR1 reads SGDLS; CDR2 reads YYNGEE.

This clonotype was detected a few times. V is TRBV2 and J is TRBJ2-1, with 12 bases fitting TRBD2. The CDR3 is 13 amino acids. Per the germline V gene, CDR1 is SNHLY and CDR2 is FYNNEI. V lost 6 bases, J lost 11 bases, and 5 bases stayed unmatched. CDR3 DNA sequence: TGTGCCAGCAGGGGACTAGCGGGTAGTCAGCAGTTCTTC. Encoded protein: CASRGLAGSQQFF.

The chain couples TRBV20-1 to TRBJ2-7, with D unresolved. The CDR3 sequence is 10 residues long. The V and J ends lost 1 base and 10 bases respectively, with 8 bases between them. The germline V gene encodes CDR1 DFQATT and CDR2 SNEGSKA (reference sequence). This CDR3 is CSARGFGQYF. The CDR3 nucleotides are TGCAGTGCTAGAGGGTTCGGACAGTACTTC.

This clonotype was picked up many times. The CDR3 nucleotides read TGCAGTGCTAGAGATTCCGCAAAAGGACTGGTCTCTGGGGCCAACGTCCTGACTTTC. Its translation is CSARDSAKGLVSGANVLTF. The gene calls are TRBV20-1 and TRBJ2-6, with D possibly matching TRBD2 (5 bases). The length of the CDR3 is 19 residues. Germline CDR1 DFQATT, CDR2 SNEGSKA (reference sequence). Trimming pared 0 bases from V and 0 bases from J, leaving 18 bases between.

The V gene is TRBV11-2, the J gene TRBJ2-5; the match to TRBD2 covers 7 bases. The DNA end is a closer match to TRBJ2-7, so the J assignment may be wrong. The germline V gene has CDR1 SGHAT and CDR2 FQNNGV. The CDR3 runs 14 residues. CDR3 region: CASSSRGTNYEQYF. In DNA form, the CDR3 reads TGTGCCAGCAGCTCCCGAGGGACTAACTACGAGCAGTACTTC.

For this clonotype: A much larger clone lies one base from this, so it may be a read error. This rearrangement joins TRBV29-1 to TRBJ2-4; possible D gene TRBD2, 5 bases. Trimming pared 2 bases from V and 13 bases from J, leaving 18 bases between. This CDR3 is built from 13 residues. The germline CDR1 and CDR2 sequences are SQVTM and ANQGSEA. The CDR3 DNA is TGCAGCGTTGAACAGAACGCGGGCTACGGGCAGTACTTC. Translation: CSVEQNAGYGQYF.

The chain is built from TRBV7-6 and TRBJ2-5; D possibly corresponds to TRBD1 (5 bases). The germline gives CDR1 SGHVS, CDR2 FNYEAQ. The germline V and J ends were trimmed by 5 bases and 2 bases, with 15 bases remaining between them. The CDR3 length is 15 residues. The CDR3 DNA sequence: TGTGCCAGCAGCCCTAGGGCAGGGCGACAAGAGACCCAGTACTTC. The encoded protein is CASSPRAGRQETQYF.

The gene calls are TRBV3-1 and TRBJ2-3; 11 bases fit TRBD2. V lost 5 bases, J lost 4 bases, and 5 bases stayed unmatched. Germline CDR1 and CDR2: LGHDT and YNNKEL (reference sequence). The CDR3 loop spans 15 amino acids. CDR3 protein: CASSCLAGGSDTQYF. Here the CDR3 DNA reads TGTGCCAGCAGCTGTCTAGCGGGAGGTTCAGATACGCAGTATTTT.

CDR3 nucleotides: TGTGCCAGCAGTTACGATGGACTAGCCTACAATGAGCAGTTCTTC. Translation: CASSYDGLAYNEQFF. The V call is TRBV6-6, the J call TRBJ2-1, with 7 bases matching TRBD2. V lost 2 bases and J lost 2; bases outside the gene matches: 3. The germline V gene encodes CDR1 MNHNY and CDR2 SVGAGI (reference sequence). The CDR3 is made up of 15 amino acids.

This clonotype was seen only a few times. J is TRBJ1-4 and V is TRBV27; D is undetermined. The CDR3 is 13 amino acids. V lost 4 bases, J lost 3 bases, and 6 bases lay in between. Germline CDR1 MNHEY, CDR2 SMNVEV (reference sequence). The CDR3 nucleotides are TGTGCCAGCAGTTACGGATCTAATGAAAAACTGTTTTTT. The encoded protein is CASSYGSNEKLFF.